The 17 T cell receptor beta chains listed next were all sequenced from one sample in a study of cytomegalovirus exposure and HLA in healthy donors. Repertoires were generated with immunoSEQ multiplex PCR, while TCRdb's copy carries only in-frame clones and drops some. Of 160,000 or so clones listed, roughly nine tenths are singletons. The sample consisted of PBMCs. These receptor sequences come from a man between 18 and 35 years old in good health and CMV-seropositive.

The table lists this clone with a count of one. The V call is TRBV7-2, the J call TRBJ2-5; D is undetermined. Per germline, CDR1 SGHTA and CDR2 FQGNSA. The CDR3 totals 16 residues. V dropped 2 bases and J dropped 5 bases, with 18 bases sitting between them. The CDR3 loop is CASSLRPARGGETQYF. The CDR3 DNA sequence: TGTGCCAGCAGCTTACGTCCAGCGAGAGGTGGGGAGACCCAGTACTTC.

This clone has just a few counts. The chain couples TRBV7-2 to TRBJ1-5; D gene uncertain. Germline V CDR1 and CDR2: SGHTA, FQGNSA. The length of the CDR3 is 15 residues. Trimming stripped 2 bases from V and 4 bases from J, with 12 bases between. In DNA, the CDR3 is TGTGCCAGCAGCTTAAGACAAGTCAAAAATCAGCCCCAGCATTTT. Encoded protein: CASSLRQVKNQPQHF.

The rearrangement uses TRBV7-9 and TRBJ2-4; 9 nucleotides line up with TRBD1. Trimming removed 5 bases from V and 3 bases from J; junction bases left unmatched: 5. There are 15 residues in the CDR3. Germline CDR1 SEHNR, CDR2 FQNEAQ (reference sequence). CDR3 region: CASSHRGLDKNIQYF. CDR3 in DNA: TGTGCCAGCAGCCACAGGGGGCTGGACAAAAACATTCAGTACTTC.

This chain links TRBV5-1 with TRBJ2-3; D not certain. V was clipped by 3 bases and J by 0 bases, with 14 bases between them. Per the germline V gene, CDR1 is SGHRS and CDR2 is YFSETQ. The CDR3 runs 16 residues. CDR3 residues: CASSSTTDFSTDTQYF. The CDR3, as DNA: TGCGCCAGCAGCTCCACAACCGATTTTAGCACAGATACGCAGTATTTT.

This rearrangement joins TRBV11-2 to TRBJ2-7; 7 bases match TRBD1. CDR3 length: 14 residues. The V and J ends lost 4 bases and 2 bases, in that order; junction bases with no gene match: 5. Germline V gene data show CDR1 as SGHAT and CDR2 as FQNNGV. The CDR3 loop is CASSYRQGTYEQYF. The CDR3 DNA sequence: TGTGCCAGCAGCTACAGACAGGGTACCTACGAGCAGTACTTC.

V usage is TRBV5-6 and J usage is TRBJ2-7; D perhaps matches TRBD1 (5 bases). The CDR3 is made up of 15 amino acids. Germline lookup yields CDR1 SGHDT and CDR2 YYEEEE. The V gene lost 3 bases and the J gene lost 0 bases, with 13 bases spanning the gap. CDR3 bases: TGTGCCAGCAGCTCTCAGGGTTCAAACTCCTACGAGCAGTACTTC. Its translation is CASSSQGSNSYEQYF.

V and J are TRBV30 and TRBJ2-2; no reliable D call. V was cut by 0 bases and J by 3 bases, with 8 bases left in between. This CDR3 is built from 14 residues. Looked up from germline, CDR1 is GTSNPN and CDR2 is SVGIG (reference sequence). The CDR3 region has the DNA TGTGCCTGGAGTGTACTACTGGACACCGGGGAGCTGTTTTTT. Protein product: CAWSVLLDTGELFF.

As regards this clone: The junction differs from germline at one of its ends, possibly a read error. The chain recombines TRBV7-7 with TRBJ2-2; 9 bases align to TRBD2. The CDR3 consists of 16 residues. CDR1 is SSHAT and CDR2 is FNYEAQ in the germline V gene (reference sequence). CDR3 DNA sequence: TGTGCTAGCAGCTTAGGATCGCGGGAGGGCACCGGGGAGCTGTTTTTT. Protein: CASSLGSREGTGELFF.

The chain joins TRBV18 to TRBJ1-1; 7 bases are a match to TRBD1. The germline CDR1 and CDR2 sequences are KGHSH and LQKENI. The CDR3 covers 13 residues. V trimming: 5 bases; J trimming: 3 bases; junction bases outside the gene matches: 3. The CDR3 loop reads CASSRQGDTEAFF. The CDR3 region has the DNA TGTGCCAGCTCAAGACAGGGAGACACTGAAGCTTTCTTT.

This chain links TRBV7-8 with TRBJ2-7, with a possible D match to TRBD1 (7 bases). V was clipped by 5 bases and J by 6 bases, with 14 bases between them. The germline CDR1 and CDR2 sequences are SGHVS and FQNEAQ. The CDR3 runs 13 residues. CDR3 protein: CASSPGGGGEQYF. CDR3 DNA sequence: TGTGCCAGCAGCCCTGGAGGGGGCGGCGAGCAGTACTTC. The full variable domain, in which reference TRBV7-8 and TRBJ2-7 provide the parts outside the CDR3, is GAGVSQSPRYKVAKRGQDVALRCDPISGHVSLFWYQQALGQGPEFLTYFQNEAQLDKSGLPSDRFFAERPEGSVSTLKIQRTQQEDSAVYLCASSPGGGGEQYFGPGTRLTVT.

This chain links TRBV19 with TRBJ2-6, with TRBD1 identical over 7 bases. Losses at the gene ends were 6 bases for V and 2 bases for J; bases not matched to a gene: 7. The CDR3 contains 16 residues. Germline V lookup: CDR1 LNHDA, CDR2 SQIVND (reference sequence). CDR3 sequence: CASSATGSTGANVLTF. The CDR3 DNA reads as TGTGCCAGTAGCGCGACAGGGTCGACTGGGGCCAACGTCCTGACTTTC. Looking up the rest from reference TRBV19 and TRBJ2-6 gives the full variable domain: DGGITQSPKYLFRKEGQNVTLSCEQNLNHDAMYWYRQDPGQGLRLIYYSQIVNDFQKGDIAEGYSVSREKKESFPLTVTSAQKNPTAFYLCASSATGSTGANVLTFGAGSRLTVL.

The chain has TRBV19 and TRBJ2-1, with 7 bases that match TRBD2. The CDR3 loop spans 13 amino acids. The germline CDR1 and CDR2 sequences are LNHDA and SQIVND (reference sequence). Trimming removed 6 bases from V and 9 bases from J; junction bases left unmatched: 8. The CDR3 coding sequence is TGTGCCAGTAGATTCATAACGGGAGGTGAGCAGTTCTTC. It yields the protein CASRFITGGEQFF.

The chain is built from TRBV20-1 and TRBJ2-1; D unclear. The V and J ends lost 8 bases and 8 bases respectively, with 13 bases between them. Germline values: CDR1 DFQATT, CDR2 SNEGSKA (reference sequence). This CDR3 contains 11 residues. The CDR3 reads CSTPSPDEQFF. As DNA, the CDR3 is TGCAGTACCCCGAGCCCGGATGAGCAGTTCTTC.

CDR3 nucleotide sequence: TGTGCCAGCGCGCGGGACAGGTTTGCAGATACGCAGTATTTT. Translating gives CASARDRFADTQYF. This rearrangement joins TRBV18 to TRBJ2-3; 8 bases map to TRBD1. The CDR3 covers 14 residues. Germline-derived CDR1 and CDR2 are KGHSH and LQKENI. V lost 8 bases, J lost 4 bases, and 8 bases stayed unmatched. The variable domain in full, completed from reference TRBV18 and TRBJ2-3, reads NAGVMQNPRHLVRRRGQEARLRCSPMKGHSHVYWYRQLPEEGLKFMVYLQKENIIDESGMPKERFSAEFPKEGPSILRIQQVVRGDSAAYFCASARDRFADTQYFGPGTRLTVL.

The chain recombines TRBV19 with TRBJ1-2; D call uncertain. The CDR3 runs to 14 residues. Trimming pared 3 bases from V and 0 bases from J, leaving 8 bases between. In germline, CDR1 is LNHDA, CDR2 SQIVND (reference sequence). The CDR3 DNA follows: TGTGCCAGTAGTATCGAGGCAGCTAACTATGGCTACACCTTC. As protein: CASSIEAANYGYTF.

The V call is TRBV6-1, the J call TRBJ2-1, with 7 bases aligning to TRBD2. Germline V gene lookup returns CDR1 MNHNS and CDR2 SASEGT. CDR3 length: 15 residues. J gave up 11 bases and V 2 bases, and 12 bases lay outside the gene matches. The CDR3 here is CASSERLAAISQQFF. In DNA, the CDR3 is TGTGCCAGCAGTGAACGGCTAGCGGCGATATCCCAGCAGTTCTTC.

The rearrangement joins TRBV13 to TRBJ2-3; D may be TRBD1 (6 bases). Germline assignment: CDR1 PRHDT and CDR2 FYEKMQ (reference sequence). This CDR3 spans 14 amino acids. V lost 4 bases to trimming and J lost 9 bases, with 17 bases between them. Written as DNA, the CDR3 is TGTGCCAGCAGCTCCGAGAAGGGGGACGGCACGCAGTATTTT. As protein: CASSSEKGDGTQYF.